The T cell receptor (beta chain) under discussion was sequenced for a study of Ad26.COV2.S vaccination and SARS-CoV-2 variants. Points from the study as a whole: Across vaccine and placebo recipients, the breadth of non-spike TCRs was similar.

The protocol was immunoSEQ multiplex PCR, while the TCRdb copy is restricted to in-frame clones and leaves out a portion. The data show roughly 510,000 clones, roughly 89% seen once. CDR1 is MNHEY and CDR2 is SVGAGI in the germline V gene. J was trimmed by 7 bases and V by 6 bases; bases with no gene match: 9. The CDR3 spans 15 residues. The sample's treatment: about 20 received Ad26.COV2.S at low or high dose, single or two shots; five or six received placebo; per-sample allocation not given. Samples analyzed were those drawn on day 63 after the first vaccine or placebo injection. To note about this clone: The antigen is not known.

This chain connects TRBV6-5 to TRBJ1-6, with TRBD1 matching 7 bases. The clonotype comes from a person aged 18-60 years who received the Ad26.COV2.S COVID-19 vaccine or a placebo. This specimen consisted of peripheral blood, obtained in a trial of Ad26.COV2.S vaccine versus placebo. CDR3 sequence (DNA): TGTGCCAGCAGACACCACAGGGGCGAGAATTCACCCCTCCACTTT. It codes for CASRHHRGENSPLHF.